The rows below give T cell receptor beta chains drawn from one sample of a study of blood T cell repertoires in COVID-19. Repertoires were generated with immunoSEQ multiplex PCR, while TCRdb's copy carries only in-frame clones and drops some. The sample includes over 20,000 clones, about four fifths seen only once; the top ten take under 8.5%. The sample consisted of peripheral blood. These receptors were taken from a human donor in a cohort sampled during active COVID-19. The CDR3 runs from the conserved cysteine through the conserved F or W. The D gene is left open where the match is weak. Expanded clones are given a class, and other clones once, few, many or no size at all.

>NA|TRBV28|TRBJ1-1|NA
TGTGCCAGCAGTTTGTCACAGACTGAAGCTTTCTTT
CASSLSQTEAFF
>NA|TRBV13|TRBJ1-2|NA
TGTGCCAGCAGCTTAGGGGGAGCGCGAAACTATGGCTACACCTTC
CASSLGGARNYGYTF
>NA|TRBV11-3|TRBJ1-1|TRBD1
TGTGCCAGCAGCCCCCAAGGGACAGCTTGGGGCACTGAAGCTTTCTTT
CASSPQGTAWGTEAFF
>NA|TRBV11-3|TRBJ2-5|TRBD2
TGTGCCAGCAGCGCCGGGACTAGCGGGGGGGAGACCCAGTACTTC
CASSAGTSGGETQYF
>NA|TRBV5-1|TRBJ2-2|NA
TGCGCCAGCAGCTTCTCGGTCGGGAACACCGGGGAGCTGTTTTTT
CASSFSVGNTGELFF
>few|TRBV27|TRBJ1-5|TRBD1
TGTGCCAGCAGTCCGGGACAGCGTTATAGCAATCAGCCCCAGCATTTT
CASSPGQRYSNQPQHF
>NA|TRBV27|TRBJ2-7|TRBD1
TGTGCCAGCAGTTATCTACGACAGGGGCGAACCTACGAGCAGTACTTC
CASSYLRQGRTYEQYF
>NA|TRBV9|TRBJ2-1|TRBD2
TGTGCCAGCAGCCCCCGAGCGGGGGGGCACGGTGAGCAGTTCTTC
CASSPRAGGHGEQFF
>NA|TRBV5-5|TRBJ2-6|NA
TGTGCCAGCAGCTTGATGCTGAGGAGCTCTGGGGCCAACGTCCTGACTTTC
CASSLMLRSSGANVLTF
>NA|TRBV18|TRBJ1-2|NA
TGTGCCAGCTCACCCCCAGGCCAGAACTATGGCTACACCTTC
CASSPPGQNYGYTF
>NA|TRBV19|TRBJ1-2|TRBD1
TGTGCCAGTACCACAGGGGGTTGGGACTATGGCTACACCTTC
CASTTGGWDYGYTF
>NA|TRBV10-3|TRBJ1-1|NA
TGTGCCATCAGTGAGTCTGGGCGGGTGAACACTGAAGCTTTCTTT
CAISESGRVNTEAFF
>NA|TRBV7-2|TRBJ2-4|TRBD2
TGTGCCAGCAGCCCGGGACTAGCGGGGGGAAACCAGTACTTC
CASSPGLAGGNQYF
>NA|TRBV7-2|TRBJ1-5|TRBD1
TGTGCCAGCAGCCGTACAGGGGGTTGGCAGCCCCAGCATTTT
CASSRTGGWQPQHF